The source of this T cell receptor beta chain is a study of T cell changes during pregnancy in multiple sclerosis. Profiled with immunoSEQ multiplex PCR; TCRdb holds only in-frame clones, not every one. The sample lists around 130,000 clones; 80% to 95% were seen once. In germline, CDR1 is ENHRY, CDR2 SYGVKD. CDR3 size: 13 residues. The ends were cut back, 8 bases at V and 6 bases at J, with 13 bases in the middle. This TCR was sampled from a female donor with multiple sclerosis, enrolled in a pregnancy study. This rearrangement joins TRBV10-3 to TRBJ1-4; D possibly corresponds to TRBD1 (5 bases). The input for sequencing was peripheral blood, taken before pregnancy. The CDR3 sequence: CAIGGGDDEKLFF. CDR3 nucleotides: TGTGCCATCGGGGGAGGGGATGATGAAAAACTGTTTTTT.